Presented here are 19 T cell receptor beta chains from one specimen sequenced in a study of blood T cell repertoires in COVID-19 (dated by TCRdb to the early 2020s). Library prep was done by the immunoSEQ multiplex PCR assay. What TCRdb holds here is the immuneACCESS table cut down to in-frame rearrangements. Part of the clones is not present; checked against another copy, under half of the missing clones reflect an unresolved V gene, and the others are unexplained. This sample comprises fewer than 140,000 clones, 76% of them detected only once. Of the sample, roughly 6% falls within the top ten clones. Sequencing was carried out using peripheral blood. These TCRs come from a man aged 80 or over with COVID-19, enrolled during active disease.

The rearrangement uses TRBV29-1 and TRBJ2-1, with D tentatively TRBD2 (5 bases). CDR1 is SQVTM and CDR2 is ANQGSEA in the germline V gene. This CDR3 spans 12 amino acids. Trimming took off 0 bases at V and 9 bases at J, with 9 bases between the two ends. The CDR3 region is CSVEDLRAEQFF. The CDR3 DNA follows: TGCAGCGTTGAAGATTTGCGGGCTGAGCAGTTCTTC.

The chain is built from TRBV29-1 and TRBJ2-3, with D perhaps matching TRBD2 (6 bases). The CDR3 extends over 16 amino acids. Germline V gene data show CDR1 as SQVTM and CDR2 as ANQGSEA. With 6 bases removed from V and 0 bases from J, the gap between germline ends came to 19 bases. The CDR3 nucleotides are TGCAGCGTCCTCGGGACTCTTCTATCTAGCACAGATACGCAGTATTTT. Its protein is CSVLGTLLSSTDTQYF.

The chain combines TRBV15 with TRBJ2-7, with a possible D match to TRBD1 (6 bases). The CDR3 length is 13 residues. The ends were cut back, 0 bases at V and 9 bases at J, with 12 bases in the middle. Germline loops: CDR1 LNHNV, CDR2 YYDKDF (reference sequence). This CDR3 is CATSRDPEGGQYF. CDR3 coding DNA: TGTGCCACCAGCAGAGACCCGGAAGGGGGGCAGTACTTC.

The rearrangement uses TRBV7-9 and TRBJ2-5; a weak D match, TRBD1 (5 bases). CDR1 is SEHNR and CDR2 is FQNEAQ in the germline V gene (reference sequence). The CDR3 consists of 15 residues. V was cut by 5 bases and J by 2 bases, with 15 bases left in between. The CDR3 spells CASSPLAGNQETQYF. The CDR3 DNA sequence: TGTGCCAGCAGCCCATTGGCAGGGAATCAAGAGACCCAGTACTTC.

This chain joins TRBV27 and TRBJ1-1, with D possibly TRBD1 on 5 matching bases. Deletions cut 9 bases from V and 5 bases from J, with 19 bases between. The CDR3 length is 14 residues. Germline loops: CDR1 MNHEY, CDR2 SMNVEV (reference sequence). CDR3: CASLKSGFRTEAFF. CDR3 DNA: TGTGCCAGTCTAAAATCAGGGTTTCGAACTGAAGCTTTCTTT.

This clone showed up just a few times. This rearrangement joins TRBV19 to TRBJ1-1; a possible D gene is TRBD1 (6 bases). V dropped 6 bases and J dropped 1 base, with 6 bases sitting between them. CDR3 size: 12 residues. The germline V gene encodes CDR1 LNHDA and CDR2 SQIVND (reference sequence). The CDR3 spells CASRDRNTEAFF. CDR3 in DNA: TGTGCCAGTAGGGACAGGAACACTGAAGCTTTCTTT.

The chain is built from TRBV28 and TRBJ2-7; D remains ambiguous. The germline V and J ends were trimmed by 6 bases and 1 base, with 16 bases remaining between them. Germline loops: CDR1 MDHEN, CDR2 SYDVKM. This CDR3 has 15 residues. The CDR3 loop is CASRFDKALSYEQYF. CDR3 DNA: TGTGCCAGCAGATTCGACAAGGCCTTATCCTACGAGCAGTACTTC.

The chain is built from TRBV3-1 (or the pseudogene TRBV3-2) and TRBJ2-7, with 8 positions matching TRBD1. J lost 2 bases, V lost 0 bases, and 9 bases had no gene match. The CDR3 is 17 amino acids. Germline V gene sequence: CDR1 LGHDT, CDR2 YNNKEL (reference sequence). The CDR3 DNA reads TGTGCCAGCAGCCAAGATCGGGGCAGGGGGCTAACCTACGAGCAGTACTTC. Its protein is CASSQDRGRGLTYEQYF.

This chain links TRBV30 with TRBJ1-4; D might be TRBD1 (6 bases). Per germline, CDR1 GTSNPN and CDR2 SVGIG (reference sequence). Trimming pared 3 bases from V and 0 bases from J, leaving 8 bases between. This CDR3 is built from 14 residues. In nucleotides, the CDR3 is TGTGCCTGGAGCCCAGGGGCAACTAATGAAAAACTGTTTTTT. This translates into CAWSPGATNEKLFF.

V usage is TRBV19 and J usage is TRBJ1-1, with a tentative D call TRBD1 (5 bases). The CDR3 covers 15 residues. V was clipped by 7 bases and J by 4 bases, with 19 bases between them. From germline, CDR1 is LNHDA and CDR2 SQIVND (reference sequence). CDR3 DNA: TGTGCCAGTATGGGGGAGCGGGGAGTGGTCACTGAAGCTTTCTTT. Its translation: CASMGERGVVTEAFF. The full variable domain, with the rest looked up from reference TRBV19 and TRBJ1-1, is DGGITQSPKYLFRKEGQNVTLSCEQNLNHDAMYWYRQDPGQGLRLIYYSQIVNDFQKGDIAEGYSVSREKKESFPLTVTSAQKNPTAFYLCASMGERGVVTEAFFGQGTRLTVV.

The chain has TRBV3-1 (or the pseudogene TRBV3-2) and TRBJ2-7, with TRBD1 matching over 11 bases. V was clipped by 4 bases and J by 3 bases; unmatched bases: 14. There are 18 residues in the CDR3. Germline CDR1 LGHDT, CDR2 YNNKEL (reference sequence). The CDR3 region is CASSLDPTGTGGFYEQYF. The CDR3 DNA is TGTGCCAGCAGCCTTGACCCGACCGGGACAGGGGGTTTCTACGAGCAGTACTTC.

In this sample, this clone turned up once. The CDR3 DNA reads TGTGCCAGTGGGACTAGCGGGAGAATGGCCGAGACCCAGTACTTC. This sequence encodes CASGTSGRMAETQYF. The chain has TRBV3-1 (or the pseudogene TRBV3-2) and TRBJ2-5; 14 positions match TRBD2. This CDR3 region has 15 residues. The V gene end was trimmed by 9 bases and the J gene end by 5 bases; junction bases not matched to a gene: 8. CDR1 is LGHDT and CDR2 is YNNKEL in the germline V gene (reference sequence).

V usage is TRBV29-1 and J usage is TRBJ1-5; D might be TRBD1 (5 bases). V was shortened by 1 base and J by 7 bases, with 11 bases between the two germline ends. Germline loops: CDR1 SQVTM, CDR2 ANQGSEA. The CDR3 is 13 residues long. The CDR3 loop reads CSVEVGVGQPQHF. CDR3 nucleotides: TGCAGCGTTGAAGTAGGGGTTGGCCAGCCCCAGCATTTT. Full variable domain (remainder filled in from reference TRBV29-1 and TRBJ1-5): SAVISQKPSRDICQRGTSLTIQCQVDSQVTMMFWYRQQPGQSLTLIATANQGSEATYESGFVIDKFPISRPNLTFSTLTVSNMSPEDSSIYLCSVEVGVGQPQHFGDGTRLSIL.

V gene TRBV2 combines with J gene TRBJ1-2, with TRBD1 matching 11 bases. Trimming took 7 bases from V and 7 from J; bases not matched to a gene: 11. Germline V CDR1 and CDR2: SNHLY, FYNNEI. This CDR3 spans 15 amino acids. Written as DNA, the CDR3 is TGTGCCAGCAAACGGACAGGGGGCTCCAGTACTGGCTACACCTTC. Translated: CASKRTGGSSTGYTF.

This clone was counted a single time. The chain links TRBV6-2 or TRBV6-3 to TRBJ1-2; D gene ambiguous. Between the trimmed V and J ends, which lost 6 bases and 8 bases, there was a span of 10 bases. The CDR3 loop spans 11 amino acids. Germline CDR1 reads MNHEY; CDR2 reads SVGEGT. The CDR3 nucleotides are TGTGCCAGCAGCCAAGGACTCGGCTACACCTTC. It is translated as CASSQGLGYTF.

The DNA for the CDR3 is TGTGCCAGCAGCCAAGATCCCAGGGGAAGTTTGTTGAGCAATCAGCCCCAGCATTTT. Its protein product is CASSQDPRGSLLSNQPQHF. The chain employs TRBV3-1 (or the pseudogene TRBV3-2) and TRBJ1-5; TRBD1 is a possible D gene (6 bases). CDR1 and CDR2 (germline): LGHDT, YNNKEL (reference sequence). The CDR3 is made up of 19 amino acids. Trimming pared 0 bases from V and 1 base from J, leaving 19 bases between.

As concerns this clone: At one end the junction does not follow the germline gene, possibly because of a read error. The CDR3 region has the DNA TGTGCCAGCAGTATAAGGGTAGGGGAAACAGATACGCAGTATTTT. It codes for CASSIRVGETDTQYF. V is TRBV19 and J is TRBJ2-3, with D possibly TRBD1 on 5 matching bases. Germline V lookup: CDR1 LNHDA, CDR2 SQIVND (reference sequence). The CDR3 totals 15 residues.

The chain couples TRBV30 to TRBJ2-7; 8 positions agree with TRBD1. From germline, CDR1 is GTSNPN and CDR2 SVGIG (reference sequence). The J segment lost 5 bases and the V segment lost 0 bases, leaving 9 bases of the junction unmatched. The CDR3 totals 15 residues. This chain's CDR3 is CAWSVRRTGLNEQYF. In DNA, the CDR3 is TGTGCCTGGAGTGTACGGCGGACAGGGCTAAACGAGCAGTACTTC.

This sequence joins TRBV5-1 and TRBJ1-1; 7 bases match TRBD1. Germline V lookup: CDR1 SGHRS, CDR2 YFSETQ. The V segment lost 4 bases and the J segment 1 base; nucleotides outside the gene matches: 7. The CDR3 is 15 residues long. The CDR3: CASSEGQPTNTEAFF. The CDR3 DNA is TGCGCCAGCAGCGAGGGACAGCCGACGAACACTGAAGCTTTCTTT.